Presented here are 18 T cell receptor beta chains from one specimen sequenced in a study of neurological immune-mediated disorders. TCRdb re-called the 5' RACE reads with MiXCR, one entry per CDR3 protein. The sample lists 30,000 or so distinct CDR3 sequences, 4.6% occurring once. Sequencing was performed on PBMCs. The source is a man aged 18 to 30 in good health.

This clonotype was seen at least ten times. This chain joins TRBV7-2 and TRBJ2-3; TRBD2 might be the D (7 bases). V lost 5 bases and J 2 bases, leaving 14 bases between the germline ends. The V gene's germline CDR1 is SGHTA and CDR2 FQGNSA. This CDR3 spans 15 amino acids. CDR3 loop: CASSPRGADTDTQYF. CDR3 bases: TGTGCCAGCAGCCCCCGGGGGGCCGACACAGATACGCAGTATTTT. Full variable domain (remainder filled in from reference TRBV7-2 and TRBJ2-3): GAGVSQSPSNKVTEKGKDVELRCDPISGHTALYWYRQSLGQGLEFLIYFQGNSAPDKSGLPSDRFSAERTGGSVSTLTIQRTQQEDSAVYLCASSPRGADTDTQYFGPGTRLTVL.

This clonotype was observed at least ten times. The rearrangement joins TRBV6-5 to TRBJ1-2; possible D gene TRBD1, 6 bases. V shed 0 bases and J shed 0 bases, with 8 bases lying between them. The CDR3 totals 15 residues. Germline lookup yields CDR1 MNHEY and CDR2 SVGAGI. CDR3 protein: CASSYSGQSNYGYTF. DNA for the CDR3: TGTGCCAGCAGTTACTCAGGACAGTCTAACTATGGCTACACCTTC.

This clonotype was seen repeatedly, ten times or more. This rearrangement joins TRBV20-1 to TRBJ2-3; TRBD2 matches at 14 bases. Trimming took 5 bases from V and 3 from J; bases not matched to a gene: 7. Germline CDR1 reads DFQATT; CDR2 reads SNEGSKA (reference sequence). The length of the CDR3 is 16 residues. This chain's CDR3 is CSAVTSGGALTDTQYF. The CDR3 DNA reads TGCAGTGCTGTGACTAGCGGGGGGGCTCTGACAGATACGCAGTATTTT.

This clonotype was observed many times. The V call is TRBV14, the J call TRBJ1-3; unclear D gene. This CDR3 spans 12 amino acids. Germline CDR1 SGHDN, CDR2 FVKESK. The ends were cut back, 4 bases at V and 2 bases at J, with 3 bases in the middle. The CDR3 bases are TGTGCCAGCAGCCGGACTGGAAACACCATATATTTT. Translating gives CASSRTGNTIYF.

This clonotype showed up many times. This chain links TRBV6-5 with TRBJ2-7; 8 nucleotides agree with TRBD1. V trimming: 5 bases; J trimming: 6 bases; junction bases outside the gene matches: 12. The germline CDR1 and CDR2 sequences are MNHEY and SVGAGI. The CDR3 spans 15 residues. The CDR3 DNA reads as TGTGCCAGCAGTGATCCCCGAGGACAGGGAGGCGAGCAGTACTTC. It yields the protein CASSDPRGQGGEQYF.

This clonotype has a count of ten or more. The CDR3 region has the DNA TGCAGTGCTACCGGGACAGGAAACTATGGCTACACCTTC. Translated, it gives CSATGTGNYGYTF. The chain uses TRBV20-1 and TRBJ1-2; 8 positions agree with TRBD1. From germline, CDR1 is DFQATT and CDR2 SNEGSKA (reference sequence). The CDR3 has 13 residues. The J segment lost 2 bases and the V segment lost 4 bases, leaving 3 bases of the junction unmatched.

This clonotype was seen ten or more times. This chain joins TRBV12-3 or TRBV12-4 and TRBJ2-3; perhaps TRBD1 as D (6 bases). CDR3 size: 15 residues. Trimming took off 2 bases at V and 6 bases at J, with 15 bases between the two ends. For the CDR3, the DNA is TGTGCCAGCAGTTTATCCCCACAGGGAAAGGATACGCAGTATTTT. Its translation is CASSLSPQGKDTQYF.

At least ten counts were recorded for this clonotype. The chain employs TRBV6-5 and TRBJ1-4; weak D call: TRBD1 (5 bases). This CDR3 region has 14 residues. Per the germline V gene, CDR1 is MNHEY and CDR2 is SVGAGI. The germline V and J ends were trimmed by 2 bases and 7 bases, with 11 bases remaining between them. In nucleotides, the CDR3 is TGTGCCAGCAGTTACAACGGGGCAGGTGAAAAACTGTTTTTT. The encoded protein is CASSYNGAGEKLFF.

The sample holds many counts of this clonotype. J is TRBJ1-2 and V is TRBV4-3, with 7 nucleotides matching TRBD1. Per the germline V gene, CDR1 is LGHNA and CDR2 is YSLEER. The V gene end was trimmed by 3 bases and the J gene end by 2 bases; junction bases not matched to a gene: 3. The CDR3 spans 14 residues. CDR3 in DNA: TGCGCCAGCAGCCACCCGGGACAGAACTATGGCTACACCTTC. As protein: CASSHPGQNYGYTF.

This clonotype was observed at least ten times. The genes are TRBV7-6 and TRBJ2-5, with 9 bases matching TRBD1. The V and J ends lost 2 bases and 3 bases, in that order; junction bases with no gene match: 7. The CDR3 loop spans 16 amino acids. Per germline, CDR1 SGHVS and CDR2 FNYEAQ. CDR3 amino acids: CASSLTSGTGKETQYF. CDR3 DNA: TGTGCCAGCAGCTTAACCTCCGGGACAGGGAAAGAGACCCAGTACTTC.

This clonotype was seen at least ten times. J is TRBJ1-1 and V is TRBV18; D is uncertain. V lost 3 bases to trimming and J lost 2 bases, with 7 bases between them. Germline assignment: CDR1 KGHSH and CDR2 LQKENI. The CDR3 has 13 amino acids. CDR3 in DNA: TGTGCCAGCTCACCGATCCTCAACACTGAAGCTTTCTTT. It is translated as CASSPILNTEAFF.

This clonotype was seen only once. V and J are TRBV5-1 and TRBJ2-6, with unresolved D. Trimming stripped 1 base from V and 3 bases from J, with 14 bases between. Looked up from germline, CDR1 is SGHRS and CDR2 is YFSETQ. The CDR3 has 17 residues. The CDR3 protein is CASSLFSIGGGANVLTF. The CDR3 DNA reads TGCGCCAGCAGCTTGTTTTCGATCGGCGGTGGGGCCAACGTCCTGACTTTC.

The table lists this clonotype with many counts. In DNA form, the CDR3 reads TGTGCCAGCAGTTCACGTCTCGGGGACAGGGTTCGTACAGATACGCAGTATTTT. It is translated as CASSSRLGDRVRTDTQYF. The chain carries TRBV6-6 and TRBJ2-3; 9 bases are a match to TRBD1. The length of the CDR3 is 18 residues. Trimming took 4 bases from V and 3 from J; bases not matched to a gene: 14. In germline, CDR1 is MNHNY, CDR2 SVGAGI (reference sequence).

This clonotype appeared many times. This chain connects TRBV9 to TRBJ1-5; no clear D gene. The CDR3 is 15 residues long. Deletions cut 4 bases from V and 6 bases from J, with 17 bases between. The V gene's germline CDR1 is SGDLS and CDR2 YYNGEE. The CDR3 sequence: CASSPTGRVLQPQHF. In DNA, the CDR3 is TGTGCCAGCAGCCCCACGGGGAGGGTACTTCAGCCCCAGCATTTT.

The sample holds many counts of this clonotype. The genes are TRBV29-1 and TRBJ2-1; 8 bases match TRBD1. The germline gives CDR1 SQVTM, CDR2 ANQGSEA. With V trimmed by 0 bases and J by 9 bases, 10 bases remained unmatched. The CDR3 is made up of 15 amino acids. The CDR3 DNA sequence: TGCAGCGTTGAAGATCTCACGACAGGGGTGGGTGAGCAGTTCTTC. Translated, it gives CSVEDLTTGVGEQFF.

This clonotype showed up many times. The chain couples TRBV29-1 to TRBJ2-5, with D uncertain. CDR3 length: 12 residues. The V and J ends lost 4 bases and 2 bases respectively, with 8 bases between them. The germline V gene has CDR1 SQVTM and CDR2 ANQGSEA. The CDR3 DNA is TGCAGCGTTGTGCAGACTCAAGAGACCCAGTACTTC. Its translation: CSVVQTQETQYF.

This clonotype was found many times. This chain uses TRBV20-1 with TRBJ2-5, with 10 bases lining up with TRBD1. The V gene's germline CDR1 is DFQATT and CDR2 SNEGSKA (reference sequence). The V segment lost 3 bases and the J segment 5 bases; nucleotides outside the gene matches: 12. The CDR3 totals 16 residues. The CDR3 spells CSASPLDRGLGETQYF. The CDR3 coding sequence is TGCAGTGCTAGTCCCTTGGACAGGGGGTTAGGGGAGACCCAGTACTTC.

This clonotype has ten or more counts. The CDR3 here is CASSHAWDRGGIRYGYTF. The CDR3 coding sequence is TGCGCCAGCAGCCATGCCTGGGACAGGGGGGGAATCCGCTATGGCTACACCTTC. The genes are TRBV4-3 and TRBJ1-2, with 11 positions matching TRBD1. Germline CDR1 and CDR2: LGHNA and YSLEER. The CDR3 runs 18 residues. Losses at the gene ends were 3 bases for V and 4 bases for J; bases not matched to a gene: 13.